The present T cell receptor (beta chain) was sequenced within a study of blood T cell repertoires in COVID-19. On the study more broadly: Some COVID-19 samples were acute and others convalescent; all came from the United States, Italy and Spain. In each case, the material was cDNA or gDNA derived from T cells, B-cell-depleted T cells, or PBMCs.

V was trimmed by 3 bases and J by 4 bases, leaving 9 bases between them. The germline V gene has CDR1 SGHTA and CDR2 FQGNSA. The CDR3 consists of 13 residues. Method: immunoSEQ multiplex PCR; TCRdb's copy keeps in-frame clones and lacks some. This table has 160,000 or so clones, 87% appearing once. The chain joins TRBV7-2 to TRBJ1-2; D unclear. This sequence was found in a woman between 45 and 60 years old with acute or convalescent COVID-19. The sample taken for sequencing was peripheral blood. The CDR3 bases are TGTGCCAGCAGCTTTCCCGGACTCTATGGCTACACCTTC. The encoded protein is CASSFPGLYGYTF.